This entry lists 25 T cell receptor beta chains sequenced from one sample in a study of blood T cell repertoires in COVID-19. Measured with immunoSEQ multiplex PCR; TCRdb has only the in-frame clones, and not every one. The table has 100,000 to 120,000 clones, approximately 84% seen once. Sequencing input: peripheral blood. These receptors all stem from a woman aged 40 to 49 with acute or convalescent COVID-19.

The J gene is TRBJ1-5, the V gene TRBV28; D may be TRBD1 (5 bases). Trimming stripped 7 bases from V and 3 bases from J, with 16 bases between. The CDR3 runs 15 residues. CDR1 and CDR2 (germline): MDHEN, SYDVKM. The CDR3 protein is CASNIRAPLNQPQHF. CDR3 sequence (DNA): TGTGCCAGCAACATCAGGGCACCCCTCAATCAGCCCCAGCATTTT.

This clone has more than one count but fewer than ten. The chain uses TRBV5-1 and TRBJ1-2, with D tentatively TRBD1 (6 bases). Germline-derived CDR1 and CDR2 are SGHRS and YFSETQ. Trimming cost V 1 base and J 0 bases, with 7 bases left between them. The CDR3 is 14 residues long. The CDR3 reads CASSLTGTNYGYTF. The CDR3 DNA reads TGCGCCAGCAGCTTGACAGGGACTAACTATGGCTACACCTTC.

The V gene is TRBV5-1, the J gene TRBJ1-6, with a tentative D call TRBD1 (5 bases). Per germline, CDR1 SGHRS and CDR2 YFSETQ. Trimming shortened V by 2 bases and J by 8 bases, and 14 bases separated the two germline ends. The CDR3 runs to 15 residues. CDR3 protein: CASSFGQGRDSPLHF. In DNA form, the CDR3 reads TGCGCCAGCAGCTTTGGGCAGGGCAGGGATTCACCCCTCCACTTT.

CDR3 sequence: CASSYSTRVGRYTF. The CDR3 nucleotides read TGTGCCAGCAGTTACTCGACCAGGGTAGGACGCTACACCTTC. The rearrangement joins TRBV6-2 or TRBV6-3 to TRBJ1-2; a possible D gene is TRBD1 (5 bases). CDR1 and CDR2 (germline): MNHEY, SVGEGT. This CDR3 spans 14 amino acids. Trimming stripped 0 bases from V and 9 bases from J, with 14 bases between.

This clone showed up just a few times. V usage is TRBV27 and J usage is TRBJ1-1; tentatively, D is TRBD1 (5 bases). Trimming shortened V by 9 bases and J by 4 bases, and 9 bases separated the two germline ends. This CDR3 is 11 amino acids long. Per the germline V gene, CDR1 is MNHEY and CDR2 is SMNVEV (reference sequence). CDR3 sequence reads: CASWTSTEAFF. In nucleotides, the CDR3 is TGTGCCAGTTGGACAAGCACTGAAGCTTTCTTT.

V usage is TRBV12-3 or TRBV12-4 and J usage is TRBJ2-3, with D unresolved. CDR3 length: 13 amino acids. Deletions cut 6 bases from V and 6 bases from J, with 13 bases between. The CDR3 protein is CASSLRSVDTQYF. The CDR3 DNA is TGTGCCAGCAGCCTAAGGAGCGTGGATACGCAGTATTTT.

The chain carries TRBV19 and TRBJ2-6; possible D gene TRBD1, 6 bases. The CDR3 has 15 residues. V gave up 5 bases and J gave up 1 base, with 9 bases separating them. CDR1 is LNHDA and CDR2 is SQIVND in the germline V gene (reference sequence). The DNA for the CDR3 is TGTGCCAGTAGTGTCACAGGGTCTGGGGCCAACGTCCTGACTTTC. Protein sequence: CASSVTGSGANVLTF.

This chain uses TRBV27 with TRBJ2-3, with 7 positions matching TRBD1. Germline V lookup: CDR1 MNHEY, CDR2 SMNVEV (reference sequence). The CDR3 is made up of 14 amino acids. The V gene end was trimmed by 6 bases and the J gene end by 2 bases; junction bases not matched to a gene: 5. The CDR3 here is CASRTGRSTDTQYF. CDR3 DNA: TGTGCCAGCAGGACAGGGAGATCCACAGATACGCAGTATTTT.

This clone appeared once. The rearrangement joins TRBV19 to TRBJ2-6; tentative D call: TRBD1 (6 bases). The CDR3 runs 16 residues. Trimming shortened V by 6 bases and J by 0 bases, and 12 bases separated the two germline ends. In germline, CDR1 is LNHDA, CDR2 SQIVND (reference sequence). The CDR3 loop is CASRETGISGANVLTF. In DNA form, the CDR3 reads TGTGCCAGTAGGGAAACAGGGATCTCTGGGGCCAACGTCCTGACTTTC.

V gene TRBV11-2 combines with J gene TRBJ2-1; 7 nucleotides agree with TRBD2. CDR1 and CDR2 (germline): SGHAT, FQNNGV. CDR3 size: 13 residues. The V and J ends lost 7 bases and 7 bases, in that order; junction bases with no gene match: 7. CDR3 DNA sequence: TGTGCCAGCACCGTAGCGGGTAGGAATGAGCAGTTCTTC. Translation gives CASTVAGRNEQFF.

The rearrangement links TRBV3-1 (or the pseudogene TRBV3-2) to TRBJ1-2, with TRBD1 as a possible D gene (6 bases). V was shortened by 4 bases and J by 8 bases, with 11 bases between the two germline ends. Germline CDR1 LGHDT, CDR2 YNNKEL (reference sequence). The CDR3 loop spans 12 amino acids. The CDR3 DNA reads TGTGCCAGCAGCCCAGGGGACCGGGGCTACACCTTC. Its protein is CASSPGDRGYTF.

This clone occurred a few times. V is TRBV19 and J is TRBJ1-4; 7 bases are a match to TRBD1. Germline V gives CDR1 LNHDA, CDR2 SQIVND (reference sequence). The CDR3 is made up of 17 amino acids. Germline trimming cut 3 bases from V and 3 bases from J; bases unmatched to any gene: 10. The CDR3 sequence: CASSIATYRGANEKLFF. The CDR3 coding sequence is TGTGCCAGTAGTATCGCGACTTACAGGGGCGCTAATGAAAAACTGTTTTTT.

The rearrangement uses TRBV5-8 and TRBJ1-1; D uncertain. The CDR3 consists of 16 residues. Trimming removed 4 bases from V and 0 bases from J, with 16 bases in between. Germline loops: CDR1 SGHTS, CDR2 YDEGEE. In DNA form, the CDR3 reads TGTGCCAGCAGCGCGGGATCCGGGTCCATGAACACTGAAGCTTTCTTT. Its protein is CASSAGSGSMNTEAFF.

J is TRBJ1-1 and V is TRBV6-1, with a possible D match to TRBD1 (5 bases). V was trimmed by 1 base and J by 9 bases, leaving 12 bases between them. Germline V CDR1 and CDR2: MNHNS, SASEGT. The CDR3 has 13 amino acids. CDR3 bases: TGTGCCAGCAGTGAAGGGAGGGGAAGGAAAGCTTTCTTT. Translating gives CASSEGRGRKAFF.

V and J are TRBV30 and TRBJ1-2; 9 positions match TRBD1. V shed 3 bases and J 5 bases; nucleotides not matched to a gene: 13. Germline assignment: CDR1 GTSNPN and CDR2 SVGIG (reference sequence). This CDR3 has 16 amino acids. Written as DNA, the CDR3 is TGTGCCTGGAGCGGGGTGTCGGTGGGACAGGGTTATGGCTACACCTTC. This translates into CAWSGVSVGQGYGYTF.

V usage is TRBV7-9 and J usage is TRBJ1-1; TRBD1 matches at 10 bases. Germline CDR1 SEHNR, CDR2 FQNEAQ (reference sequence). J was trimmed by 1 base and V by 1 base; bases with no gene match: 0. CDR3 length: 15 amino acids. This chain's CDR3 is CASSLGTGGNTEAFF. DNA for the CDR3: TGTGCCAGCAGCTTAGGGACAGGGGGGAACACTGAAGCTTTCTTT.

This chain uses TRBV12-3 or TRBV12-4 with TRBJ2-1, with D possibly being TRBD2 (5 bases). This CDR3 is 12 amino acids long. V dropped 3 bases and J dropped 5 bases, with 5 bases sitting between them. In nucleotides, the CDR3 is TGTGCCAGCAGTTTGGGAGACAATGAGCAGTTCTTC. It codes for CASSLGDNEQFF.

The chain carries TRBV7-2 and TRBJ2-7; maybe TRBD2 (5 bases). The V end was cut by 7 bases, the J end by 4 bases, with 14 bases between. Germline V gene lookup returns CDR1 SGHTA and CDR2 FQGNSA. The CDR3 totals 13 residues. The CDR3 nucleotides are TGTGCCAGCAAAAACACGGGGTCTTACGAGCAGTACTTC. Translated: CASKNTGSYEQYF.

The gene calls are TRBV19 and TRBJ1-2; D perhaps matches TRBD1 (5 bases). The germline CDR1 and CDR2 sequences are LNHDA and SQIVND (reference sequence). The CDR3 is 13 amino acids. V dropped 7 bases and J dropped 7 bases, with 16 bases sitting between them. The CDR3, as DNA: TGTGCCAGTACGGTACAGGCGAGAGGTGGCTACACCTTC. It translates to CASTVQARGGYTF.

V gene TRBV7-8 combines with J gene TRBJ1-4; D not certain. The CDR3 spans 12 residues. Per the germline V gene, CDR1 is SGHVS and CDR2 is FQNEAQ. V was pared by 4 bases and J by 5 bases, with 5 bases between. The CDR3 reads CASSSKNEKLFF. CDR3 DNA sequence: TGTGCCAGCAGCTCAAAAAATGAAAAACTGTTTTTT.

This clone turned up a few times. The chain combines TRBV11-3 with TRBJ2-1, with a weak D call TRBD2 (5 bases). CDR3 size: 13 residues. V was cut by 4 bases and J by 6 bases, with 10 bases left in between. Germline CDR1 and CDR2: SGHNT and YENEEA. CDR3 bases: TGTGCCAGCAGCTCGCGAGAGGGCAATGAGCAGTTCTTC. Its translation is CASSSREGNEQFF.

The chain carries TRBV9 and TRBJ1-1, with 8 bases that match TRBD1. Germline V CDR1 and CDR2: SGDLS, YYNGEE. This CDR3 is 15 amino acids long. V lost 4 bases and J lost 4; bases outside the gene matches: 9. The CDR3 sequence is CASSPFGQGTTEAFF. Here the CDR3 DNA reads TGTGCCAGCAGCCCTTTTGGACAGGGCACCACTGAAGCTTTCTTT.

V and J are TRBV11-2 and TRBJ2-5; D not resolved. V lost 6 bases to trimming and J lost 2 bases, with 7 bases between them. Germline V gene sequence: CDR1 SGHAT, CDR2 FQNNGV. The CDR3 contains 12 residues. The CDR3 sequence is CASRESQETQYF. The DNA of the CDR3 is TGTGCCAGCAGAGAGTCACAAGAGACCCAGTACTTC.

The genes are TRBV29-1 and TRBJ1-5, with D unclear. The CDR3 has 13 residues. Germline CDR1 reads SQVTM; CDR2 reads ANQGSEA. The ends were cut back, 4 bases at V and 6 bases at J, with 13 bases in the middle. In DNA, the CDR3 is TGCAGCGTTGCCGTAGGTTCGGGTCAGCCCCAGCATTTT. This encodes CSVAVGSGQPQHF.

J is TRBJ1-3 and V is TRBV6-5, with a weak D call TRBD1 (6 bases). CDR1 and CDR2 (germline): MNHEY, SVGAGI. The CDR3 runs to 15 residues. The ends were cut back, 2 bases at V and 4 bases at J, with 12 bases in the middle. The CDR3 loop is CASSYRGGEGNTIYF. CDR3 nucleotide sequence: TGTGCCAGCAGTTACCGGGGGGGCGAGGGAAACACCATATATTTT.